The text below deals with one T cell receptor beta chain. Antigen unknown. The data originate from a study of shared clonotypes between healthy human individuals. Study-wide results and limits: In this cohort, only blood was sampled, and tissue repertoires likely differ.

The CDR3 has 15 amino acids. V shed 0 bases and J shed 6 bases, with 15 bases lying between them. CDR1 SGHVS and CDR2 FQNEAQ come from the germline V gene. It was CD45RO-negative cells, positively selected for CCR7, that made up naive CD8 cells, with terminally differentiated effector memory CD45RA+ cells excluded. This table comes from immunoSEQ multiplex PCR, and its TCRdb copy is limited to in-frame clones, with some not included. The sample holds about 2.1 million clones; just under 95% are singletons and the top ten take roughly 1.7%. Material: naive CD8+ T cells from PBMCs. The origin of this receptor is a man aged 18 to 29 in good health. Some clones in this sample may be carry-over from other donors' samples. The chain joins TRBV7-8 to TRBJ2-7; D unresolved. The CDR3 sequence is CASSLALAPGPEQYF. Written as DNA, the CDR3 is TGTGCCAGCAGCTTAGCTTTGGCCCCTGGGCCCGAGCAGTACTTC.